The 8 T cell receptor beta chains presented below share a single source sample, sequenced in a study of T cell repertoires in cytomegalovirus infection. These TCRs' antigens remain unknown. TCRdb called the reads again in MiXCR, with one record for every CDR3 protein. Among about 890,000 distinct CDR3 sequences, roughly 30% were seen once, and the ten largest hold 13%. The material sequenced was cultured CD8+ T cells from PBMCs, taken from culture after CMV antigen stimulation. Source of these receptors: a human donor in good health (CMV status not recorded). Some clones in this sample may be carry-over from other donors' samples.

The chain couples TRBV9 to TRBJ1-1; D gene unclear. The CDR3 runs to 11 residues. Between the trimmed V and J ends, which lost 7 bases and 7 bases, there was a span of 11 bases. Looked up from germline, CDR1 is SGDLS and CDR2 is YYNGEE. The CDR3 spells CASGIRGEAFF. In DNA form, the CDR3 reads TGTGCCAGCGGAATTCGAGGTGAAGCTTTCTTT.

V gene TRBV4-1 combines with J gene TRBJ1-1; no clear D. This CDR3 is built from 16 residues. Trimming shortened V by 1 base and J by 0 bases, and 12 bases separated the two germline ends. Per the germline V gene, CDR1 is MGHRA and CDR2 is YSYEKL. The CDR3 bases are TGCGCCAGCAGCCAAGTTATGGCACGCATGAACACTGAAGCTTTCTTT. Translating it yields CASSQVMARMNTEAFF.

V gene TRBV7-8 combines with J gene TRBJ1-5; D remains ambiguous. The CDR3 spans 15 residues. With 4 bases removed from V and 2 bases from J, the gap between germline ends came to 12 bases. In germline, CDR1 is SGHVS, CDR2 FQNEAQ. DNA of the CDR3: TGTGCCAGCAGCTCGCAATCAAAAGGCAATCAGCCCCAGCATTTT. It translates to CASSSQSKGNQPQHF.

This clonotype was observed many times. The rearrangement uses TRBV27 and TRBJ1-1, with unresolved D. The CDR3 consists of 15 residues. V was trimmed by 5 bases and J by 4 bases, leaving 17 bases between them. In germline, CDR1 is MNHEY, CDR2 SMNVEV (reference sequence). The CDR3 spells CASSNLGGFGTEAFF. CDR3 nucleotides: TGTGCCAGCAGTAATCTGGGAGGGTTCGGCACTGAAGCTTTCTTT.

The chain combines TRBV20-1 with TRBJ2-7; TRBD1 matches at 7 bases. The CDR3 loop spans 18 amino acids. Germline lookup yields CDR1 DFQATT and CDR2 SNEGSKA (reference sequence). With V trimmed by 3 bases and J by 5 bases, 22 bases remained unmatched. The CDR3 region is CSARDSSPATGLPHEQYV. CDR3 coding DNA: TGCAGTGCTAGGGACTCCTCCCCCGCGACAGGGCTCCCCCACGAGCAGTACGTC.

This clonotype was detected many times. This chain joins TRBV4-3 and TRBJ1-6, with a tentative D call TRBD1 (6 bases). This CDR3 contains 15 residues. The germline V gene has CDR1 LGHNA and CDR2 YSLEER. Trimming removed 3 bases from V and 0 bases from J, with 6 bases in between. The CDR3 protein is CASSQDSSYNSPLHF. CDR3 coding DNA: TGCGCCAGCAGCCAGGACAGCTCCTATAATTCACCCCTCCACTTT.

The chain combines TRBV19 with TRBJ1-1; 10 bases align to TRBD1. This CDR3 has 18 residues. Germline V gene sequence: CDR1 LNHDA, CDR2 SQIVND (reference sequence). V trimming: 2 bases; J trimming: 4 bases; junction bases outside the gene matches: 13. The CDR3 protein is CASSIMGYGTGEVTEAFF. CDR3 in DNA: TGTGCCAGTAGTATAATGGGATACGGGACAGGGGAGGTCACTGAAGCTTTCTTT.

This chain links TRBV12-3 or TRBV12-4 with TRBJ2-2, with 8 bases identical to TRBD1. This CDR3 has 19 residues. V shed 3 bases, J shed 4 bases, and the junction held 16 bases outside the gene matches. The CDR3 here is CASSFSHYNHTGGTGELFF. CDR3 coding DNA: TGTGCCAGCAGTTTCAGTCACTACAATCACACAGGGGGCACCGGGGAGCTGTTTTTT.